This is a list of T cell receptor beta chains from one sample in a study of cytomegalovirus exposure and HLA in healthy donors. TCRdb's copy holds only in-frame clones and misses some; the assay was immunoSEQ multiplex PCR. The sample has over 150,000 clones; around four fifths are singletons. Sequencing used PBMCs. The receptors derive from a girl under 10 years old in good health and CMV-seropositive. Both conserved end residues are part of each CDR3. Each record gives: V gene, J gene, CDR3 length, CDR3 protein.

V: TRBV2
J: TRBJ2-7
length: 14
CDR3: CASSVTRGTYEQYF

V: TRBV7-9
J: TRBJ2-7
length: 15
CDR3: CASSSTTGGPREQYF

V: TRBV15
J: TRBJ2-4
length: 17
CDR3: CATSTFGAKGPKNIQYF

V: TRBV28
J: TRBJ1-5
length: 14
CDR3: CASSPPPGLGPQHF

V: TRBV27
J: TRBJ2-7
length: 15
CDR3: CASRPNSPQRNEQYF

V: TRBV5-6
J: TRBJ1-6
length: 16
CDR3: CASSLFYRGLDSPLHF

V: TRBV5-1
J: TRBJ1-2
length: 13
CDR3: CASSYTRNYGYTF

V: TRBV27
J: TRBJ2-4
length: 18
CDR3: CASSPINPGQGGKNIQYF

V: TRBV6-1
J: TRBJ1-2
length: 12
CDR3: CASRSLVYGYTF

V: TRBV6-5
J: TRBJ1-2
length: 15
CDR3: CASSSPGQGEYGYTF

V: TRBV5-1
J: TRBJ1-5
length: 14
CDR3: CASSLGTDRQPQHF

V: TRBV5-1
J: TRBJ1-1
length: 15
CDR3: CASSLNPGRETEAFF

V: TRBV30
J: TRBJ2-3
length: 14
CDR3: CAWAYRGGTDTQYF

V: TRBV10-3
J: TRBJ1-1
length: 13
CDR3: CAIKRRGFPEAFF

V: TRBV5-4
J: TRBJ2-5
length: 15
CDR3: CASSCAGDSQETQYF

V: TRBV28
J: TRBJ1-5
length: 17
CDR3: CASSLYGVRRGFQPQHF

V: TRBV11-2
J: TRBJ1-1
length: 11
CDR3: CASSSLRGAFF

V: TRBV15
J: TRBJ2-7
length: 18
CDR3: CATSSFNNRDRGVREQYF

V: TRBV5-1
J: TRBJ2-1
length: 14
CDR3: CASSSGLVSGEQFF

V: TRBV19
J: TRBJ2-7
length: 16
CDR3: CASSIEATSGGYEQYF

V: TRBV9
J: TRBJ2-5
length: 15
CDR3: CASSVGTGRGETQYF

V: TRBV30
J: TRBJ1-4
length: 13
CDR3: CAWGAQVGEKLFF

V: TRBV28
J: TRBJ1-5
length: 14
CDR3: CASSSSPLTSPQHF

V: TRBV6-1
J: TRBJ2-3
length: 13
CDR3: CASSERGEDTQYF

V: TRBV4-2
J: TRBJ2-2
length: 15
CDR3: CASSQGLARTGELFF

V: TRBV29-1
J: TRBJ1-2
length: 12
CDR3: CSGTQGAGGYTF

V: TRBV6-4
J: TRBJ2-1
length: 15
CDR3: CASSRTSGSYNEQFF

V: TRBV27
J: TRBJ2-1
length: 16
CDR3: CASSSRAGGPYNEQFF

V: TRBV30
J: TRBJ2-3
length: 14
CDR3: CASETSGSSDTQYF